This is a list of T cell receptor beta chains from one sample in a study of shared clonotypes between healthy human individuals. Repertoires were generated with immunoSEQ multiplex PCR, while TCRdb's copy carries only in-frame clones and drops some. The sample contains under 120,000 clones, about 66% of which appear only once. The sample comprised memory CD8+ T cells sorted from blood. These receptors were taken from a woman aged 25 to 39 in good health. CDR3s include the opening cysteine and the closing phenylalanine or tryptophan. D genes are given only for firm matches. Expanded clones get a size class; other rows say once, few or many, or leave the size out.

len	j_gene	v_gene	abundance	d_gene	CDR3nt	CDR3aa
15	TRBJ2-1	TRBV7-7	NA	NA	TGTGCCAGCAGTTCAACCCCCGCGACCTACAATGAGCAGTTCTTC	CASSSTPATYNEQFF
15	TRBJ2-5	TRBV5-1	NA	TRBD2	TGCGCCAGCAGCTTCGGGTCTAGCGGTCAAGAGACCCAGTACTTC	CASSFGSSGQETQYF
15	TRBJ2-5	TRBV18	NA	TRBD1	TGTGCCAGCTCAGACAGGGGAGGCGACGGAGAGACCCAGTACTTC	CASSDRGGDGETQYF
15	TRBJ2-7	TRBV29-1	NA	NA	TGCAGCGTTGAAGAGGGGGGATCCGCGGGGTACGAGCAGTACTTC	CSVEEGGSAGYEQYF
13	TRBJ2-2	TRBV5-8	NA	NA	TGTGCCAGCAGCAGAGGGGGAACCGGGGAGCTGTTTTTT	CASSRGGTGELFF
15	TRBJ2-7	TRBV15	NA	TRBD2	TGTGCCACCAGCAGAGACAGCGGGAGGGATTACGAGCAGTACTTC	CATSRDSGRDYEQYF
13	TRBJ2-5	TRBV28	NA	NA	TGTGCCAGCAGCCCCCCTAGCGTAGAGACCCAGTACTTC	CASSPPSVETQYF
14	TRBJ2-7	TRBV7-9	NA	TRBD1	TGTGCCAGCAGCCCCCGGGACAGAATCTACGAGCAGTACTTC	CASSPRDRIYEQYF
14	TRBJ2-7	TRBV27	many	TRBD2	TGTGCCAGCAGTTCCACTAGCGGGGACTACGAGCAGTACTTC	CASSSTSGDYEQYF
14	TRBJ2-7	TRBV15	NA	TRBD1	TGTGCCACCAGCAGCGACAGGGGCCCCAACGAGCAGTACTTC	CATSSDRGPNEQYF
15	TRBJ1-2	TRBV6-1	few	NA	TGTGCCAGCAGTGCACTGCTGCGAAAGACCTATGGCTACACCTTC	CASSALLRKTYGYTF
15	TRBJ2-5	TRBV19	NA	TRBD1	TGTGCCAGTAGTATATGGACAGGGGATCAAGAGACCCAGTACTTC	CASSIWTGDQETQYF
15	TRBJ2-1	TRBV5-1	NA	TRBD1	TGCGCCAGCAGCTTGTTAGGACAGGGGATGAATGAGCAGTTCTTC	CASSLLGQGMNEQFF
19	TRBJ2-1	TRBV28	NA	TRBD2	TGTGCCAGCAGTTTAGGACTAGCGCGATATAATGAGCGTGGAAGAGTGCAGTTCTTC	CASSLGLARYNERGRVQFF
16	TRBJ2-7	TRBV13	NA	TRBD1	TGTGCCAGCAGCCTACGACAGGGGGCGACCCCCTACGAGCAGTACTTC	CASSLRQGATPYEQYF
13	TRBJ1-1	TRBV9	many	NA	TGTGCCAGCAGCCCCTCGTGGGGCACTGAAGCTTTCTTT	CASSPSWGTEAFF
19	TRBJ2-1	TRBV7-6	NA	TRBD2	TGTGCCAGCAGCGATCTAGCGGGAGGACCCCCGTCCTCCTACAATGAGCAGTTCTTC	CASSDLAGGPPSSYNEQFF
14	TRBJ1-4	TRBV28	NA	NA	TGTGCCAGCAGTTTATTTCTGAGGGGACACAAACTGTTTTTT	CASSLFLRGHKLFF
16	TRBJ2-7	TRBV27	NA	TRBD1	TGTGCCAGCAGTTTTGGTCCCGGGACAGGGAGCCACGAGCAGTACTTC	CASSFGPGTGSHEQYF
14	TRBJ2-7	TRBV5-1	NA	TRBD1	TGCGCCAGCAGCCCGGGGACAGGGGGTGTCTCGCAGTACTTC	CASSPGTGGVSQYF
14	TRBJ2-7	TRBV27	NA	NA	TGTGCCAGCAGGATAGGGGGTCCCTCCTACGAGCAGTACTTC	CASRIGGPSYEQYF
15	TRBJ1-5	TRBV4-1	NA	TRBD1	TGCGCCAGCAGCGCGGACAGGGGTGGCGTTCAGCCCCAGCATTTT	CASSADRGGVQPQHF
17	TRBJ1-4	TRBV7-4	NA	NA	TGTGCCAGCAGCTTACACAGGACGTCTGCAACTAATGAAAAACTGTTTTTT	CASSLHRTSATNEKLFF
15	TRBJ2-3	TRBV6-4	many	NA	TGTGCCAGCAGTAAAGGGACGGGAGAAGCAGATACGCAGTATTTT	CASSKGTGEADTQYF
16	TRBJ2-7	TRBV2	NA	NA	TGTGCCAGCACTGATGGGGACCTCAGGTTATCCTACGAGCAGTACTTC	CASTDGDLRLSYEQYF
13	TRBJ2-3	TRBV19	NA	NA	TGTGCCAGTAGTATATCCGGGTTAACCACGCAGTATTTT	CASSISGLTTQYF
13	TRBJ2-7	TRBV6-1	NA	TRBD2	TGTGCCAGCAGGACTAGCGCGAGCTACGAGCAGTACTTC	CASRTSASYEQYF
19	TRBJ2-6	TRBV4-1	many	TRBD1	TGCGCCAGCAGCCAATTAATTGTCAGGGGGTCCTCTGGGGCCAACGTCCTGACTTTC	CASSQLIVRGSSGANVLTF
15	TRBJ2-7	TRBV5-3	NA	TRBD1	TGTGCCAGAAGCTATCACCGGGACAGGGTCTACGAGCAGTACTTC	CARSYHRDRVYEQYF
13	TRBJ1-2	TRBV28	few	NA	TGTGCCAGCAGTATACACATGGCGGCTGGCTACACCTTC	CASSIHMAAGYTF
14	TRBJ1-1	TRBV6-5	NA	NA	TGTGCCAGCAGTTACCTTAAGGGGAACACTGAAGCTTTCTTT	CASSYLKGNTEAFF
12	TRBJ1-2	TRBV7-9	NA	NA	TGTGCCAGCAGCCCGGGGGGTGGGCGCTACACCTTC	CASSPGGGRYTF
15	TRBJ2-5	TRBV6-5	NA	TRBD2	TGTGCCAGCAGTTACTCCGGGACTAGGCGAGAGACCCAGTACTTC	CASSYSGTRRETQYF
15	TRBJ2-3	TRBV27	NA	TRBD1	TGTGCCAGCAGTTTTAAGTTGACAGGGGTCTATACGCAGTATTTT	CASSFKLTGVYTQYF
13	TRBJ1-1	TRBV6-4	many	NA	TGTGCCAGCAGTGACAAGGAGACCACTGAAGCTTTCTTT	CASSDKETTEAFF
12	TRBJ2-7	TRBV29-1	NA	TRBD2	TGCAGCGTTGCTAGCGGCGACTACGAGCAGTACTTC	CSVASGDYEQYF
14	TRBJ1-1	TRBV5-1	NA	NA	TGCGCCAGCAGCTTGGAACAAGTGAACACTGAAGCTTTCTTT	CASSLEQVNTEAFF
13	TRBJ1-1	TRBV27	NA	TRBD1	TGTGCCAGCAAAAGGGGGCAGAACACTGAAGCTTTCTTT	CASKRGQNTEAFF
15	TRBJ1-6	TRBV6-1	NA	NA	TGTGCCAGCAGTGACCCCGGGACGCCGGATTCACCCCTCCACTTT	CASSDPGTPDSPLHF
14	TRBJ2-1	TRBV7-9	medium-sized	NA	TGTGCCAGCAGGTCAGAAGGCCCCTACAATGAGCAGTTCTTC	CASRSEGPYNEQFF